This is a list of T cell receptor beta chains from one sample in a study of cytomegalovirus exposure and HLA in healthy donors. Assay used: immunoSEQ multiplex PCR; TCRdb lists only in-frame clones, some missing. The sample contains some 190,000 clones, roughly four fifths of which appear only once. The sample taken for sequencing was PBMCs. The receptors here all came from a woman aged 30 to 39 in good health and CMV-seropositive. CDR3s include the opening cysteine and the closing phenylalanine or tryptophan. A D gene is named only where the DNA matches it firmly. Some rows mark clone size as missing; the rest say once, few, many or name a class of expanded clone.

j_call v_call d_call clone_size cdr3_aa cdr3_nt
TRBJ2-1 TRBV6-5 - few CASGLSGTYNEQFF TGTGCCAGCGGACTATCCGGAACCTACAATGAGCAGTTCTTC
TRBJ2-7 TRBV4-2 TRBD2 - CASSRGYSGSFDEQYF TGTGCCAGCAGCCGGGGCTATAGCGGGAGTTTCGACGAGCAGTACTTC
TRBJ2-1 TRBV18 TRBD1 - CASSPDRGRLDNEQFF TGTGCCAGCTCACCCGACAGGGGGAGGTTGGACAATGAGCAGTTCTTC
TRBJ2-2 TRBV7-6 - once CASSFRTTNTGELFF TGTGCCAGCAGCTTCAGGACAACGAACACCGGGGAGCTGTTTTTT
TRBJ2-2 TRBV5-1 TRBD2 few CASSLAVAGGTNTGELFF TGCGCCAGCAGCTTGGCCGTAGCGGGAGGCACGAACACCGGGGAGCTGTTTTTT
TRBJ1-2 TRBV10-3 - few CAISENPGGGYTF TGTGCCATCAGTGAGAACCCAGGAGGGGGCTACACCTTC
TRBJ1-4 TRBV28 - - CASSFGSGKLFF TGTGCCAGCAGTTTTGGTTCCGGAAAACTGTTTTTT
TRBJ2-7 TRBV2 - - CASSDSIPRYEQYF TGTGCCAGCAGTGACAGCATCCCTAGGTACGAGCAGTACTTC
TRBJ2-7 TRBV10-2 TRBD2 - CASSEGTSGYEQYF TGCGCCAGCAGTGAGGGGACTAGCGGGTACGAGCAGTACTTC
TRBJ1-5 TRBV27 - - CASSFKRGNNQPQHF TGTGCCAGCAGTTTTAAGCGAGGGAACAATCAGCCCCAGCATTTT
TRBJ1-4 TRBV5-1 - few CASSLDLADKKLFF TGCGCCAGCAGCTTGGATTTGGCAGACAAAAAACTGTTTTTT
TRBJ2-2 TRBV6-1 TRBD2 few CASSEASGDTGELFF TGTGCCAGCAGTGAGGCCAGCGGGGACACCGGGGAGCTGTTTTTT
TRBJ1-2 TRBV14 - few CASSQGRGYTF TGTGCCAGCAGCCAAGGTCGTGGCTACACCTTC
TRBJ2-4 TRBV6-6 TRBD1 - CASRGQGLPGNIQYF TGTGCCAGCAGGGGACAGGGACTACCTGGGAACATTCAGTACTTC
TRBJ2-3 TRBV6-5 - - CASSHGGSTDTQYF TGTGCCAGCAGCCATGGTGGGAGTACAGATACGCAGTATTTT
TRBJ2-3 TRBV5-4 - few CASSTKVASTDTQYF TGTGCCAGCAGCACTAAGGTGGCGAGCACAGATACGCAGTATTTT
TRBJ1-1 TRBV18 - - CASSPRPLEAFF TGTGCCAGCTCACCACGGCCGCTTGAAGCTTTCTTT
TRBJ2-1 TRBV4-1 TRBD2 - CASSPAGGATYNEQFF TGCGCCAGCAGCCCGGCGGGGGGAGCCACCTACAATGAGCAGTTCTTC
TRBJ2-7 TRBV7-8 - once CASSSTSGFYEQYF TGTGCCAGCAGCTCAACGTCAGGGTTCTACGAGCAGTACTTC
TRBJ2-5 TRBV5-1 - - CASSLEEQETQYF TGCGCCAGCAGCTTGGAGGAGCAAGAGACCCAGTACTTC
TRBJ2-7 TRBV28 - - CASTPGGGHEQYF TGTGCCAGCACCCCGGGAGGGGGCCACGAGCAGTACTTC
TRBJ2-1 TRBV4-1 - - CASSSPARSLNEQFF TGCGCCAGCAGCTCCCCAGCAAGGAGTTTGAATGAGCAGTTCTTC
TRBJ1-1 TRBV2 - - CASSIQGMGEAFF TGTGCCAGCAGTATACAGGGCATGGGTGAAGCTTTCTTT
TRBJ2-7 TRBV19 TRBD1 - CASSSNGDREYEQYF TGTGCCAGTAGTTCCAACGGGGACAGGGAATACGAGCAGTACTTC
TRBJ2-1 TRBV27 - - CASSAEGPYGDEQFF TGTGCCAGCAGTGCGGAGGGCCCATACGGCGATGAGCAGTTCTTC
TRBJ2-7 TRBV27 TRBD2 once CASSSGGSYEQYF TGTGCCAGCAGCAGCGGGGGGTCCTACGAGCAGTACTTC
TRBJ2-7 TRBV6-4 - once CASSTTYEQYF TGTGCCAGCAGTACCACCTACGAGCAGTACTTC
TRBJ2-7 TRBV7-9 - - CASLSSYEQYF TGTGCCAGCCTCAGCTCCTACGAGCAGTACTTC
TRBJ2-1 TRBV6-5 TRBD1 - CASSYVTGEFNEQFF TGTGCCAGCAGTTATGTGACAGGGGAATTCAATGAGCAGTTCTTC
TRBJ1-2 TRBV5-1 TRBD1 - CASSSTGTGYGYTF TGCGCCAGCAGCTCAACCGGGACAGGGTATGGCTACACCTTC
TRBJ1-1 TRBV10-1 - - CASSDKLNTEAFF TGCGCCAGCAGTGATAAGCTGAACACTGAAGCTTTCTTT
TRBJ1-3 TRBV2 TRBD1 - CASRDRGTGNTIYF TGTGCCAGCAGGGACAGGGGTACTGGAAACACCATATATTTT
TRBJ2-2 TRBV6-1 TRBD1 once CASSDDRGHGTGELFF TGTGCCAGCAGTGATGACAGGGGGCATGGCACCGGGGAGCTGTTTTTT
TRBJ1-1 TRBV7-6 TRBD1 - CASSDGTGGTEAFF TGTGCCAGCAGCGACGGGACAGGGGGAACTGAAGCTTTCTTT
TRBJ1-1 TRBV6-1 - - CASSLLQLTNEAFF TGTGCCAGCAGCCTCCTCCAGCTGACAAATGAAGCTTTCTTT
TRBJ2-1 TRBV11-3 TRBD2 - CASSYLRTSTEQFF TGTGCCAGCAGCTATCTTCGGACTAGCACTGAGCAGTTCTTC
TRBJ2-5 TRBV5-5 TRBD1 - CASSLDRAGETQYF TGTGCCAGCAGTCTAGACAGGGCGGGAGAGACCCAGTACTTC
TRBJ1-1 TRBV5-1 - - CASSLSNLPGNTEAFF TGCGCCAGCAGCTTAAGTAATCTGCCGGGTAACACTGAAGCTTTCTTT
TRBJ1-1 TRBV6-5 - - CASSYKQNTEAFF TGTGCCAGCAGTTACAAACAGAACACTGAAGCTTTCTTT
TRBJ2-1 TRBV28 TRBD2 few CASSLRLLAGSSYNEQFF TGTGCCAGCAGTTTAAGGCTTCTAGCGGGGAGCTCCTACAATGAGCAGTTCTTC
TRBJ2-5 TRBV21-1 - once CASSKVDQETQYF TGTGCCAGCAGCAAAGTAGACCAAGAGACCCAGTACTTC
TRBJ1-2 TRBV29-1 TRBD1 few CSVGTGDGYTF TGCAGCGTAGGGACAGGGGACGGCTACACCTTC
TRBJ2-4 TRBV28 - - CASRGRSKNIQYF TGTGCCAGCAGAGGGAGATCAAAAAACATTCAGTACTTC
TRBJ1-2 TRBV6-6 - - CASSYSEGLYGYTF TGTGCCAGCAGTTACTCGGAGGGGTTGTATGGCTACACCTTC
TRBJ2-1 TRBV7-9 - - CSSSFGGNEQFF TGTTCCAGCAGCTTCGGTGGCAATGAGCAGTTCTTC
TRBJ2-7 TRBV5-5 TRBD1 - CASSLQGQGAREQYF TGTGCCAGCAGCTTACAGGGACAGGGGGCGAGGGAGCAGTACTTC